A selection of T cell receptor beta chains follows, all from one sample in a study of blood T cell repertoires in COVID-19. Produced via immunoSEQ multiplex PCR; TCRdb's table is partial and in-frame only. In the table there are 300,000 to 350,000 clones, approximately 91% of which are singletons. The sample taken for sequencing was PBMCs or T cells enriched from blood (not recorded which). The receptors originated from a woman in her twenties or thirties who had been exposed to COVID-19. Each CDR3 is given with its conserved first and last residue. The order of the fields is clone size, D gene, J gene, V gene, CDR3 DNA, CDR3 protein. A D gene is named only where the DNA matches it firmly. Size is omitted from some rows. Given values are once, few, many or a class for expanded clones.

NA,TRBD1,TRBJ1-4,TRBV29-1,TGCAGCGTTGAGGGGACAGGGGATGAAAAACTGTTTTTT,CSVEGTGDEKLFF
NA,NA,TRBJ1-2,TRBV30,TGTGCCTGGAGCACAGGGATGGGGGACTATGGCTACACCTTC,CAWSTGMGDYGYTF
NA,TRBD1,TRBJ1-5,TRBV15,TGTGCCACCAGCAGAAGTAGGACAGGGAGCGGGCAGCCCCAGCATTTT,CATSRSRTGSGQPQHF
once,NA,TRBJ1-5,TRBV28,TGTGCCAGCAGTTTAACTACAGGGCTATTTGGCAATCAGCCCCAGCATTTT,CASSLTTGLFGNQPQHF
NA,NA,TRBJ1-2,TRBV11-3,TGTGCCAGCAGCCCCACAGGGAACTATGGCTACACCTTC,CASSPTGNYGYTF
NA,NA,TRBJ2-7,TRBV5-1,TGCGCCAGCAGCTCCTCCAAGAGGGCCGGGTACGAGCAGTACTTC,CASSSSKRAGYEQYF
NA,NA,TRBJ2-5,TRBV9,TGTGCCAGCAGCGTAGTTGGGAGTCCCCAAGAGACCCAGTACTTC,CASSVVGSPQETQYF
once,NA,TRBJ2-1,TRBV28,TGTGCCAGCAGTACAATAGAGGGTGGGAGCTCCTACAATGAGCAGTTCTTC,CASSTIEGGSSYNEQFF
NA,TRBD1,TRBJ2-7,TRBV19,TGTGCCAGTACCCCAAGGACAGGGTCGTACGAGCAGTACTTC,CASTPRTGSYEQYF
NA,NA,TRBJ1-2,TRBV10-3,TGTGCCATCAGTGAGCCAGGGGTTATGGGGGAACGGTATGGCTACACCTTC,CAISEPGVMGERYGYTF
NA,TRBD1,TRBJ1-3,TRBV5-1,TGCGCCAGCAGCGCCGGACAGGCGAATGGAAACACCATATATTTT,CASSAGQANGNTIYF
NA,NA,TRBJ2-3,TRBV10-3,TGTGCCATCAGTGAGTCCCCGCGCTACGATACGCAGTATTTT,CAISESPRYDTQYF
once,NA,TRBJ2-7,TRBV29-1,TGCAGCGTTGGAGTAGTGGGGACTTCCGATGAGCAGTACTTC,CSVGVVGTSDEQYF
NA,TRBD2,TRBJ2-7,TRBV19,TGTGCCAGTAGTATCTCGGCGCTAGCGGGAGGTGCCTACGAGCAGTACTTC,CASSISALAGGAYEQYF
NA,NA,TRBJ1-5,TRBV28,TGTGCCAGCAGTCCCGGGGAGGGGGGAAATCAGCCCCAGCATTTT,CASSPGEGGNQPQHF
NA,NA,TRBJ2-7,TRBV5-6,TGTGCCAGCAGCCTCGGGGACTGGGAGGAGCAGTACTTC,CASSLGDWEEQYF
NA,TRBD2,TRBJ2-1,TRBV19,TGTGCCAGTAGTAGGGACTTGACTAGCGGGAGGTTATTTAGTTCCTACAATGAGCAGTTCTTC,CASSRDLTSGRLFSSYNEQFF
NA,NA,TRBJ2-7,TRBV5-1,TGCGCCAGCAGCTTGGGAGGGTCGACCGACTCCTACGAGCAGTACTTC,CASSLGGSTDSYEQYF
NA,TRBD1,TRBJ2-1,TRBV5-6,TGTGCCAGCAGCAGGACAGGGGACGGTTTCTACAATGAGCAGTTCTTC,CASSRTGDGFYNEQFF
NA,NA,TRBJ2-7,TRBV27,TGTGCCAGCAGTTTATATCTGGGCAGACCCTACGAGCAGTACTTC,CASSLYLGRPYEQYF
once,NA,TRBJ1-5,TRBV6-5,TGTGCCAGCAGTTTGGACAGAAACAATCAGCCCCAGCATTTT,CASSLDRNNQPQHF
NA,TRBD1,TRBJ1-2,TRBV5-1,TGCGCCAGCAGCTCCAGGACAGGGAATAACTATGGCTACACCTTC,CASSSRTGNNYGYTF
NA,NA,TRBJ1-6,TRBV7-3,TGTGCCAGCAGCCCGTCACCCCTCCACTTT,CASSPSPLHF
NA,TRBD1,TRBJ1-5,TRBV19,TGTGCCCCGTCGACAGGGGCCCAGCCCCAGCATTTT,CAPSTGAQPQHF
NA,NA,TRBJ1-4,TRBV28,TGTGCCAGCAGTTTCGACCGCGGTAATGAAAAACTGTTTTTT,CASSFDRGNEKLFF
NA,TRBD1,TRBJ1-2,TRBV5-1,TGCGCCAGCAGACCCCGACAGGGGGCGCAGGTCTATGATGGCTACACCTTC,CASRPRQGAQVYDGYTF
NA,TRBD2,TRBJ2-5,TRBV11-3,TGTGCCAGCAGTGTCCGACTAGCGGGAGCCAAGACCCAGTACTTC,CASSVRLAGAKTQYF
NA,TRBD1,TRBJ1-4,TRBV29-1,TGCAGCGTTGCCGGGACAGTTAATGAAAAACTGTTTTTT,CSVAGTVNEKLFF
NA,TRBD2,TRBJ2-2,TRBV6-5,TGTGCCAGCAGAGCTAGCGGGAGCAGTGTCGGGGAGCTGTTTTTT,CASRASGSSVGELFF
NA,NA,TRBJ2-1,TRBV27,TGTGCCAGCAGTTTGAGTCCTACCGACAATGAGCAGTTCTTC,CASSLSPTDNEQFF
NA,NA,TRBJ2-1,TRBV6-6,TGTGCCAGCAGCGTGGAGTCGGAGCAGTTCTTC,CASSVESEQFF
NA,TRBD1,TRBJ2-7,TRBV4-1,TGCGCCAGCAGCCCCCGGGACAGGGTGGACGAGCAGTACTTC,CASSPRDRVDEQYF
NA,NA,TRBJ2-2,TRBV14,TGTGCCAGCAGCCAAGTTCCCCGGGCAGGGGAGAACACCGGGGAGCTGTTTTTT,CASSQVPRAGENTGELFF
once,TRBD2,TRBJ2-5,TRBV5-4,TGTGCCAGCAAGGTAGGGCTAGCGGACCACCAAGAGACCCAGTACTTC,CASKVGLADHQETQYF
NA,TRBD1,TRBJ1-6,TRBV7-9,TGTGCCAGCAGCGCCGGGGGACAGAGGAATTCACCCCTCCACTTT,CASSAGGQRNSPLHF
NA,TRBD2,TRBJ2-1,TRBV7-3,TGTGCCAGCGGGAGGGCCGGCAATGAGCAGTTCTTC,CASGRAGNEQFF
NA,NA,TRBJ1-2,TRBV19,TGTGCCGTCCGAAGGGGCTTCTATGGCTACACCTTC,CAVRRGFYGYTF
few,NA,TRBJ2-2,TRBV7-2,TGTGCCAGCAGCCCTCGGACTATCTCCACCGGGGAGCTGTTTTTT,CASSPRTISTGELFF
NA,TRBD2,TRBJ2-7,TRBV7-2,TGTGCCAGCAGCCCTCCGGGACTATTATACGAGCAGTACTTC,CASSPPGLLYEQYF
NA,NA,TRBJ1-6,TRBV7-8,TGTGCCAGCAGCCCGGGGGGGAGGGTGAGCTCCTATAATTCACCCCTCCACTTT,CASSPGGRVSSYNSPLHF
NA,NA,TRBJ2-7,TRBV6-1,TGTGCCAGCAGTGAATTACATTGGGGGGGCCTGTACTTC,CASSELHWGGLYF
NA,TRBD1,TRBJ1-1,TRBV11-2,TGTGCCAGCAGCTTAGCCCGGGACAGGACGGCTTTCTTT,CASSLARDRTAFF
NA,NA,TRBJ1-2,TRBV12-3/TRBV12-4,TGTGCCAGCAGTCCAGGGTCTAACTATGGCTACACCTTC,CASSPGSNYGYTF
NA,TRBD1,TRBJ2-7,TRBV27,TGTGCCAGCAGTTTAAGCAGGACAGGCTCAACCTACGAGCAGTACTTC,CASSLSRTGSTYEQYF
NA,NA,TRBJ2-7,TRBV5-1,TGCGCCAGCAGCTCCGCAGGGCCACCTTACGAGCAGTACTTC,CASSSAGPPYEQYF